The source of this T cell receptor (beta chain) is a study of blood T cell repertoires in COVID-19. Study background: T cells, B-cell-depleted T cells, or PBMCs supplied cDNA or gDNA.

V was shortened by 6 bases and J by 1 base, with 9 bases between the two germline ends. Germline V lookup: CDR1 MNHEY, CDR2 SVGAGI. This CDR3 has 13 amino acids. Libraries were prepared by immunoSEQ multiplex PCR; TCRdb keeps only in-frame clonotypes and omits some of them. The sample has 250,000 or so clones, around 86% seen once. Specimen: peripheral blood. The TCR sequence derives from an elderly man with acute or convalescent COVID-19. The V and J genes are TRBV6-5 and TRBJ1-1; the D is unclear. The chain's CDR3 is CASRPPRNTEAFF. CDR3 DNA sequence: TGTGCCAGCAGGCCCCCGAGGAACACTGAAGCTTTCTTT.